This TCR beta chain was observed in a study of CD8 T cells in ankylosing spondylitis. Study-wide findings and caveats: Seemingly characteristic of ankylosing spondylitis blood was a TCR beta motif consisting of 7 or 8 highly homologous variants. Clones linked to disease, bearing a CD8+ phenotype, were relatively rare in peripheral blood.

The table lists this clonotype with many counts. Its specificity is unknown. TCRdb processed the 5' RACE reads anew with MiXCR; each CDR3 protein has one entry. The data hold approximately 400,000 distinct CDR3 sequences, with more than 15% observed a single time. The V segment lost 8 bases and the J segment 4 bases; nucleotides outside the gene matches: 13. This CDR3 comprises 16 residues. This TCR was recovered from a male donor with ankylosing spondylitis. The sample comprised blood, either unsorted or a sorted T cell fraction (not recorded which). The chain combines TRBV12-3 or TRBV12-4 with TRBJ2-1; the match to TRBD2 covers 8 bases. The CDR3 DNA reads TGTGCCAGCGATAACTGGGCTAGCGGGTCATACAATGAGCAGTTCTTC. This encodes CASDNWASGSYNEQFF.